Presented here are 4 T cell receptor beta chains from one specimen sequenced in a study of identical twins. Using its own MiXCR run on the 5' RACE reads, TCRdb lists one record per CDR3 protein. In the table there are 310,000 or so distinct CDR3 sequences, roughly 9.8% of which are singletons. This sample also belongs to another study, concerning yellow fever vaccine responses in identical twins.

The specimen was CD8+ T cells sorted from blood. The receptors come from a woman younger than 30 in good health.

This clonotype was recorded a few times. The V gene is TRBV11-2, the J gene TRBJ2-7; 8 nucleotides agree with TRBD1. CDR1 is SGHAT and CDR2 is FQNNGV in the germline V gene. V lost 3 bases to trimming and J lost 4 bases; unmatched junction nucleotides: 8. The CDR3 has 15 amino acids. The chain's CDR3 is CASSFGQGGGYEQYF. The CDR3 nucleotides are TGTGCCAGCAGCTTCGGACAGGGTGGGGGATACGAGCAGTACTTC.

This clonotype has more than one count but fewer than ten. The chain combines TRBV20-1 with TRBJ2-7; D unclear. Germline V lookup: CDR1 DFQATT, CDR2 SNEGSKA (reference sequence). V was trimmed by 8 bases and J by 0 bases, leaving 11 bases between them. The CDR3 is 12 amino acids. The CDR3 region is CSTVESSYEQYF. The DNA for the CDR3 is TGCAGTACTGTAGAGAGCTCCTACGAGCAGTACTTC.

This clonotype was seen many times. This rearrangement joins TRBV6-5 to TRBJ2-7, with TRBD2 matching 11 bases. Germline V gene sequence: CDR1 MNHEY, CDR2 SVGAGI. With 2 bases clipped from V and 7 bases from J, the junction kept 13 bases outside the gene matches. This CDR3 is built from 17 residues. The CDR3 bases are TGTGCCAGCAGTTACCTTTCTAGCGGGGGGCCTCGAGGGGAGCAGTACTTC. It is translated as CASSYLSSGGPRGEQYF.

This clonotype was detected only a few times. The chain uses TRBV29-1 and TRBJ1-2, with D perhaps matching TRBD1 (5 bases). The CDR3 consists of 15 residues. The germline V gene encodes CDR1 SQVTM and CDR2 ANQGSEA. V lost 0 bases to trimming and J lost 2 bases, with 13 bases between them. CDR3: CSVEDAGPHNYGYTF. For the CDR3, the DNA is TGCAGCGTTGAAGATGCAGGGCCCCACAACTATGGCTACACCTTC.